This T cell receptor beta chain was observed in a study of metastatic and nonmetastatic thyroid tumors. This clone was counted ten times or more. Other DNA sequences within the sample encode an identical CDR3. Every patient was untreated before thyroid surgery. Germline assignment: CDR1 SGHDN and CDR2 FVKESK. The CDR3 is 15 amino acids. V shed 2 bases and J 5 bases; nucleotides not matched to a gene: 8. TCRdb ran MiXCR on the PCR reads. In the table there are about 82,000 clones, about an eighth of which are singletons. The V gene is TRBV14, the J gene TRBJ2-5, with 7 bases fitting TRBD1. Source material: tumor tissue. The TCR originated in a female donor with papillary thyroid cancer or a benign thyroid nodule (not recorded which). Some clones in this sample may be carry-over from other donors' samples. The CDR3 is CASSQLVRGLETQYF. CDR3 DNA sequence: TGTGCCAGCAGCCAACTGGTTAGGGGGCTGGAGACCCAGTACTTC.